Below, 22 T cell receptor beta chains from the same sample are listed, as sequenced in a study of identical twins. TCRdb re-analysed the 5' RACE reads in MiXCR, keeping a single row per CDR3 protein. Altogether some 250,000 distinct CDR3 sequences are present, 5.5% to 7.5% being singletons, with the ten largest covering roughly 15%. The same specimen was also included in a second study, on T cells expressing NK-cell markers.

Sequenced: CD8+ T cells sorted from blood. These receptors came from a woman aged 18-29 years in good health.

This chain joins TRBV29-1 and TRBJ2-7; TRBD2 aligns across 11 bases. The germline gives CDR1 SQVTM, CDR2 ANQGSEA. The CDR3 runs 15 residues. With V trimmed by 6 bases and J by 3 bases, 10 bases remained unmatched. CDR3 nucleotides: TGCAGCGTGAGGGTGACTAGCGGGGTGAACTACGAGCAGTACTTC. Translated: CSVRVTSGVNYEQYF.

This clonotype was counted many times. The chain has TRBV3-1 and TRBJ2-7, with D hard to call. V lost 2 bases to trimming and J lost 0 bases, with 8 bases between them. From germline, CDR1 is LGHDT and CDR2 YNNKEL (reference sequence). The CDR3 spans 14 residues. The CDR3 sequence: CASSQPGSSYEQYF. CDR3 DNA: TGTGCCAGCAGCCAACCCGGTTCCTCCTACGAGCAGTACTTC.

The genes are TRBV7-2 and TRBJ2-7, with 8 bases fitting TRBD2. CDR1 is SGHTA and CDR2 is FQGNSA in the germline V gene. CDR3 size: 15 residues. V lost 3 bases and J lost 2; bases outside the gene matches: 6. CDR3 coding DNA: TGTGCCAGCAGCTTGTTTACTAGCGGACCCTACGAGCAGTACTTC. Its translation: CASSLFTSGPYEQYF.

This clonotype was counted only a few times. This chain joins TRBV7-9 and TRBJ2-2; unclear D gene. Germline CDR1 reads SEHNR; CDR2 reads FQNEAQ (reference sequence). The V end was cut by 1 base, the J end by 8 bases, with 8 bases between. The CDR3 extends over 13 amino acids. The CDR3 loop reads CASSLVPGGELFF. For the CDR3, the DNA is TGTGCCAGCAGCTTAGTACCGGGTGGGGAGCTGTTTTTT.

The rearrangement joins TRBV5-1 to TRBJ2-6; D may be TRBD2 (7 bases). The CDR3 consists of 17 residues. V was cut by 7 bases and J by 0 bases, with 17 bases left in between. In germline, CDR1 is SGHRS, CDR2 YFSETQ. The CDR3 DNA is TGCGCCAGCGGGAGGGACATAACTCGCTCTGGGGCCAACGTCCTGACTTTC. Translation gives CASGRDITRSGANVLTF.

In its sample, this clonotype was seen a few times. This chain links TRBV21-1 with TRBJ2-1. TRBV21-1 is a listed pseudogene. CDR3 length: 18 residues. This CDR3 is CASSRYLGRRSSYNEQFF. CDR3 DNA sequence: TGTGCCAGCAGCAGATACCTCGGACGAAGGAGCTCCTACAATGAGCAGTTCTTC.

The chain employs TRBV9 and TRBJ2-2; tentative D call: TRBD2 (6 bases). Per germline, CDR1 SGDLS and CDR2 YYNGEE. Trimming took off 0 bases at V and 1 base at J, with 7 bases between the two ends. The CDR3 consists of 15 residues. CDR3 DNA sequence: TGTGCCAGCAGCGTAGCGGGGGTGAACACCGGGGAGCTGTTTTTT. Translation: CASSVAGVNTGELFF.

This clonotype was detected a few times. The chain uses TRBV27 and TRBJ2-5; D uncertain. Trimming stripped 4 bases from V and 3 bases from J, with 15 bases between. The CDR3 runs 15 residues. The germline V gene encodes CDR1 MNHEY and CDR2 SMNVEV (reference sequence). The DNA of the CDR3 is TGTGCCAGCAGTTCCTCGGCCAAGACAAAAGAGACCCAGTACTTC. Protein product: CASSSSAKTKETQYF.

The CDR3 coding sequence is TGTGCCAGCAGTGAAGTAGCACCCCCGGAAGTCCGGTACTTC. Residues: CASSEVAPPEVRYF. The chain employs TRBV2 and TRBJ2-4; no firm D call. CDR1 is SNHLY and CDR2 is FYNNEI in the germline V gene. The CDR3 length is 14 residues. Deletions cut 1 base from V and 15 bases from J, with 19 bases between.

This clonotype has at least ten counts. This chain links TRBV9 with TRBJ2-5; 9 bases align to TRBD2. V was pared by 3 bases and J by 2 bases, with 5 bases of the junction left unmatched. Germline CDR1 is SGDLS and CDR2 is YYNGEE. This CDR3 spans 15 amino acids. The CDR3: CASSEGSGRQETQYF. CDR3 nucleotides: TGTGCCAGCAGCGAGGGTAGCGGGAGACAAGAGACCCAGTACTTC.

This chain links TRBV6-5 with TRBJ2-3, with 9 bases lining up with TRBD1. V was pared by 4 bases and J by 4 bases, with 6 bases of the junction left unmatched. Germline V CDR1 and CDR2: MNHEY, SVGAGI. The CDR3 has 15 residues. In nucleotides, the CDR3 is TGTGCCAGCAGTTGGACAGGGGAGTTCGCAGATACGCAGTATTTT. Protein sequence: CASSWTGEFADTQYF.

Within the sample, this clonotype is medium-sized. The chain uses TRBV7-9 and TRBJ2-1; 8 bases are shared with TRBD2. Trimming took 5 bases from V and 4 from J; bases not matched to a gene: 10. The CDR3 is 16 residues long. In germline, CDR1 is SEHNR, CDR2 FQNEAQ (reference sequence). The DNA of the CDR3 is TGTGCCAGCAGCGCCCCACGAGCGGGAGCTTACAATGAGCAGTTCTTC. It yields the protein CASSAPRAGAYNEQFF.

This clonotype was recorded many times. J is TRBJ2-2 and V is TRBV24-1; D unresolved. The CDR3 has 13 amino acids. The germline V gene has CDR1 KGHDR and CDR2 SFDVKD. V was cut by 0 bases and J by 8 bases, with 6 bases left in between. CDR3 DNA: TGTGCCACCAGTGATTTGTTCACGGGGGAGCTGTTTTTT. This gives the protein CATSDLFTGELFF.

This clonotype turned up a few times. The V and J genes are TRBV3-1 and TRBJ2-1, with D possibly being TRBD1 (6 bases). With 8 bases removed from V and 10 bases from J, the gap between germline ends came to 21 bases. Looked up from germline, CDR1 is LGHDT and CDR2 is YNNKEL (reference sequence). The CDR3 is 14 residues long. For the CDR3, the DNA is TGTGCCAGCTCCACGGCAGGGGCTGCCAACGAGCAGTTCTTC. It is translated as CASSTAGAANEQFF.

This clonotype showed up just once. The chain carries TRBV7-3 and TRBJ2-5, with 12 bases matching TRBD2. Germline V gene data show CDR1 as SGHTA and CDR2 as FQGTGA. The CDR3 spans 16 residues. V shed 4 bases and J 1 base; nucleotides not matched to a gene: 4. CDR3 in amino acids: CASSSLAGGPQETQYF. The CDR3 DNA reads as TGTGCCAGCAGCTCTCTAGCGGGGGGGCCCCAAGAGACCCAGTACTTC.

This clonotype is classed as medium-sized (0.01 to 0.1%). CDR3 coding DNA: TGTGCCAGCGCGGGAGTTCGTGAGACCCAGTACTTC. This gives the protein CASAGVRETQYF. The rearrangement uses TRBV6-6 and TRBJ2-5, with 7 positions matching TRBD2. V shed 8 bases and J 5 bases; nucleotides not matched to a gene: 5. Germline values: CDR1 MNHNY, CDR2 SVGAGI (reference sequence). This CDR3 comprises 12 residues.

This clonotype showed up many times. This chain joins TRBV7-2 and TRBJ2-5, with a possible D match to TRBD1 (5 bases). Germline CDR1 and CDR2: SGHTA and FQGNSA. The CDR3 covers 13 residues. The germline V and J ends were trimmed by 3 bases and 7 bases, with 12 bases remaining between them. The CDR3 protein is CASSLGHPGTQYF. The CDR3 DNA reads as TGTGCCAGCAGCTTGGGGCACCCAGGGACCCAGTACTTC. The full variable domain, rest sourced from reference TRBV7-2 and TRBJ2-5, is GAGVSQSPSNKVTEKGKDVELRCDPISGHTALYWYRQSLGQGLEFLIYFQGNSAPDKSGLPSDRFSAERTGGSVSTLTIQRTQQEDSAVYLCASSLGHPGTQYFGPGTRLLVL.

This clonotype was found a few times. The chain carries TRBV5-1 and TRBJ2-7, with D possibly TRBD1 on 6 matching bases. This CDR3 spans 15 amino acids. V was clipped by 4 bases and J by 5 bases, with 19 bases between them. CDR1 and CDR2 from the germline V gene are SGHRS and YFSETQ. CDR3 DNA sequence: TGCGCCAGCAGCGGACCAGGGGCACCCTGGGACGAGCAGTACTTC. This sequence encodes CASSGPGAPWDEQYF.

This clonotype was detected many times. The V and J genes are TRBV12-3 or TRBV12-4 and TRBJ2-7; 12 bases match TRBD2. There are 14 residues in the CDR3. J was trimmed by 5 bases and V by 4 bases; bases with no gene match: 3. The CDR3 DNA sequence: TGTGCCAGCAGTTCGGGACTAGCGGGCAACGAGCAGTACTTC. Amino acid sequence: CASSSGLAGNEQYF.

This clonotype was seen a handful of times. The chain couples TRBV11-2 to TRBJ2-3; 13 bases map to TRBD2. The CDR3 sequence is 15 residues long. The V gene's germline CDR1 is SGHAT and CDR2 FQNNGV. The V gene end was trimmed by 5 bases and the J gene end by 11 bases; junction bases not matched to a gene: 10. As DNA, the CDR3 is TGTGCCAGCAGCCGGAGGACTAGCGGGAGTGTTCTGCAGTATTTT. Protein sequence: CASSRRTSGSVLQYF.

This clonotype was recorded at least ten times. This chain's CDR3 is CASSFRAPQYF. DNA for the CDR3: TGTGCCAGCAGCTTCCGGGCCCCCCAGTACTTC. The chain combines TRBV11-2 with TRBJ2-5; D call uncertain. The V gene lost 3 bases and the J gene lost 9 bases, with 8 bases spanning the gap. CDR1 SGHAT and CDR2 FQNNGV come from the germline V gene. This CDR3 has 11 amino acids.

This clonotype occurred many times. The chain combines TRBV4-2 with TRBJ2-1, with 7 bases that match TRBD2. Germline CDR1 reads LGHNA; CDR2 reads YNFKEQ. The CDR3 runs 17 residues. V gave up 0 bases and J gave up 4 bases; unmatched junction bases: 9. The CDR3 DNA is TGTGCCAGCAGCCAAGAAGTCCGAAGCGGGGCTTACAATGAGCAGTTCTTC. It specifies CASSQEVRSGAYNEQFF.